This T cell receptor (beta chain) was captured by sequencing in a study of shared clonotypes between healthy human individuals. Study-wide points: Since donors were few, the genetic and exposure-history diversity represented was limited.

Using immunoSEQ multiplex PCR, the repertoire was profiled, and TCRdb retains in-frame clones only, with some absent. The data contain 950,000 to 1,300,000 clones, about 77% of them seen just once; the ten biggest clones take up over 1.3%. Worth noting for this clone: No antigen is known for it.

Per the germline V gene, CDR1 is SGHNT and CDR2 is YENEEA. The CDR3 has 13 residues. V shed 3 bases and J 8 bases; nucleotides not matched to a gene: 5. Sequenced material: memory CD4+ T cells sorted from blood. Subset given: CD45RA-negative fraction. The chain links TRBV11-3 to TRBJ1-2; TRBD1 aligns across 8 bases. The receptor was derived from a man aged 18 to 30 in good health. The CDR3 here is CASSLTDRVGYTF. DNA of the CDR3: TGTGCCAGCAGCTTGACGGACAGGGTCGGCTACACCTTC.